These 32 T cell receptor beta chains were sequenced from one sample in a study of blood T cell repertoires in COVID-19. Sequencing was performed with immunoSEQ multiplex PCR; in TCRdb, only in-frame clones are kept and a portion is missing. Here the sample spans 30,000 or so clones, 65% to 70% being singletons. Material for sequencing was peripheral blood. The receptors derive from a human donor in a cohort sampled during active COVID-19.

This clone was counted only a few times. CDR3 nucleotide sequence: TGTGCCAGCAGTGAACCTAGCGGGGGGCAAGAGACCCAGTACTTC. This codes for CASSEPSGGQETQYF. J is TRBJ2-5 and V is TRBV2; 11 bases are a match to TRBD2. From germline, CDR1 is SNHLY and CDR2 FYNNEI. The CDR3 runs 15 residues. The J segment lost 2 bases and the V segment lost 2 bases, leaving 1 base of the junction unmatched.

V usage is TRBV28 and J usage is TRBJ2-4, with TRBD1 identical over 8 bases. The CDR3 length is 14 residues. The V gene's germline CDR1 is MDHEN and CDR2 SYDVKM. V lost 2 bases, J lost 7 bases, and 4 bases stayed unmatched. CDR3 loop: CASSLGQGANIQYF. DNA for the CDR3: TGTGCCAGCAGTTTAGGGCAGGGGGCCAACATTCAGTACTTC. The whole variable domain, remainder taken from reference TRBV28 and TRBJ2-4, is DVKVTQSSRYLVKRTGEKVFLECVQDMDHENMFWYRQDPGLGLRLIYFSYDVKMKEKGDIPEGYSVSREKKERFSLILESASTNQTSMYLCASSLGQGANIQYFGAGTRLSVL.

This sequence joins TRBV11-3 and TRBJ2-2; D unresolved. The CDR3 extends over 14 amino acids. V dropped 4 bases and J dropped 0 bases, with 6 bases sitting between them. CDR1 and CDR2 (germline): SGHNT, YENEEA. The CDR3: CASSYTANTGELFF. CDR3 bases: TGTGCCAGCAGCTATACAGCGAACACCGGGGAGCTGTTTTTT.

The chain combines TRBV15 with TRBJ1-1; D is uncertain. V shed 3 bases and J shed 3 bases, with 14 bases lying between them. The length of the CDR3 is 15 residues. The germline V gene has CDR1 LNHNV and CDR2 YYDKDF (reference sequence). The CDR3 reads CATSSGLRRDTEAFF. The CDR3 DNA reads as TGTGCCACCAGCAGTGGCCTGAGGCGCGACACTGAAGCTTTCTTT.

This clone was picked up one time. The chain employs TRBV6-2 or TRBV6-3 and TRBJ1-6; the match to TRBD1 covers 7 bases. The V gene end was trimmed by 5 bases and the J gene end by 10 bases; junction bases not matched to a gene: 2. The CDR3 extends over 12 amino acids. From germline, CDR1 is MNHEY and CDR2 SVGEGT. The chain's CDR3 is CASSRQGSPLHF. In DNA, the CDR3 is TGTGCCAGCAGTCGACAGGGATCACCCCTCCACTTT.

The chain links TRBV19 to TRBJ2-7; 8 bases are a match to TRBD2. The CDR3 sequence is 15 residues long. The trim removed 5 bases at V and 7 bases at J, leaving 13 bases unmatched. Germline CDR1 is LNHDA and CDR2 is SQIVND (reference sequence). CDR3 in DNA: TGTGCCAGTAGTCGAGCGGGGGCCCCCTTCGGAGAGCAGTACTTC. Translation gives CASSRAGAPFGEQYF.

This chain joins TRBV5-5 and TRBJ2-7; D is undetermined. Trimming cost V 2 bases and J 1 base, with 10 bases left between them. CDR1 is SGHKS and CDR2 is YYEKEE in the germline V gene (reference sequence). CDR3 size: 14 residues. Written as DNA, the CDR3 is TGTGCCAGCAGCTTAGTTTACGGTTCCTACGAGCAGTACTTC. It encodes CASSLVYGSYEQYF.

This clone came up a few times. J is TRBJ2-7 and V is TRBV19; 11 nucleotides agree with TRBD2. V lost 4 bases to trimming and J lost 4 bases; unmatched junction nucleotides: 12. The CDR3 length is 17 residues. From germline, CDR1 is LNHDA and CDR2 SQIVND (reference sequence). CDR3 bases: TGTGCCAGTAGTAGGAAGTCGACTAGCGGGGTACGGTACGAGCAGTACTTC. This encodes CASSRKSTSGVRYEQYF.

This clone appeared a few times. The V call is TRBV6-6, the J call TRBJ2-5; TRBD1 matches 9 bases. Germline V lookup: CDR1 MNHNY, CDR2 SVGAGI (reference sequence). The CDR3 is 15 amino acids. V gave up 2 bases and J gave up 4 bases; unmatched junction bases: 5. CDR3 residues: CASSYPQTGGETQYF. CDR3 sequence (DNA): TGTGCCAGCAGTTACCCTCAGACAGGGGGAGAGACCCAGTACTTC.

The chain links TRBV5-1 to TRBJ1-2, with a tentative D call TRBD1 (6 bases). Germline V lookup: CDR1 SGHRS, CDR2 YFSETQ. The CDR3 has 14 residues. V lost 0 bases and J lost 4, with 10 bases in between. The CDR3 nucleotides are TGCGCCAGCAGCTTGGACGGCAGGGGCTATGGCTACACCTTC. Translation: CASSLDGRGYGYTF.

The V and J genes are TRBV2 and TRBJ2-4; D remains unclear. The V and J ends lost 4 bases and 10 bases respectively, with 8 bases between them. Per germline, CDR1 SNHLY and CDR2 FYNNEI. This CDR3 comprises 11 residues. Here the CDR3 reads CASSGQDIQYF. The CDR3 coding sequence is TGTGCCAGCAGTGGCCAGGATATTCAGTACTTC.

The J gene is TRBJ2-7, the V gene TRBV19; 10 bases line up with TRBD1. J gave up 3 bases and V 5 bases, and 7 bases lay outside the gene matches. This CDR3 is 15 amino acids long. The germline V gene has CDR1 LNHDA and CDR2 SQIVND (reference sequence). The CDR3 region is CASSSRDRGLYEQYF. CDR3 bases: TGTGCCAGTAGTTCCCGGGACAGGGGACTCTACGAGCAGTACTTC.

The rearrangement joins TRBV18 to TRBJ2-3, with TRBD1 as a possible D gene (5 bases). Germline V gene sequence: CDR1 KGHSH, CDR2 LQKENI. This CDR3 has 17 residues. The V end was cut by 2 bases, the J end by 4 bases, with 19 bases between. CDR3 residues: CASSPFVARALADTQYF. Written as DNA, the CDR3 is TGTGCCAGCTCACCATTCGTGGCCAGGGCCCTCGCAGATACGCAGTATTTT.

This clone counts as medium-sized. The chain recombines TRBV10-3 with TRBJ2-7; a weak D match, TRBD2 (5 bases). V lost 4 bases, J lost 3 bases, and 16 bases lay in between. The CDR3 extends over 15 amino acids. The germline V gene has CDR1 ENHRY and CDR2 SYGVKD. CDR3 in DNA: TGTGCCATCAGTGCCCCTGGCGGGTGGAACTACGAGCAGTACTTC. Protein sequence: CAISAPGGWNYEQYF.

The chain employs TRBV7-8 and TRBJ2-3; tentative D call: TRBD2 (5 bases). V lost 0 bases and J 1 base, leaving 11 bases between the germline ends. Germline V gene sequence: CDR1 SGHVS, CDR2 FQNEAQ. The CDR3 contains 16 residues. CDR3 amino acids: CASSLAAAKGTDTQYF. In nucleotides, the CDR3 is TGTGCCAGCAGCTTAGCAGCGGCGAAAGGCACAGATACGCAGTATTTT.

This clone was seen only a few times. J is TRBJ2-6 and V is TRBV19; no definite D call. V gave up 5 bases and J gave up 1 base, with 9 bases separating them. This CDR3 contains 15 residues. Looked up from germline, CDR1 is LNHDA and CDR2 is SQIVND (reference sequence). The CDR3 sequence: CASSRRRSGANVLTF. The CDR3 DNA is TGTGCCAGTAGTCGTCGGAGATCTGGGGCCAACGTCCTGACTTTC.

The chain uses TRBV30 and TRBJ2-7, with D perhaps TRBD1 (5 bases). V was clipped by 3 bases and J by 5 bases, with 17 bases between them. Germline-derived CDR1 and CDR2 are GTSNPN and SVGIG (reference sequence). The CDR3 is 14 residues long. The CDR3 region is CAWSGQSTYHEQYF. The CDR3 bases are TGTGCCTGGAGCGGACAATCCACATATCACGAGCAGTACTTC.

The gene calls are TRBV7-2 and TRBJ1-6; TRBD1 matches 7 bases. The V and J ends lost 3 bases and 15 bases, in that order; junction bases with no gene match: 14. From germline, CDR1 is SGHTA and CDR2 FQGNSA. The CDR3 has 15 amino acids. DNA of the CDR3: TGTGCCAGCAGCTTGGGCGGACAGGAAGGAAGTATCCTCCACTTT. Its protein is CASSLGGQEGSILHF.

The chain employs TRBV2 and TRBJ2-2, with a weak D call TRBD1 (6 bases). V shed 4 bases and J shed 7 bases, with 10 bases lying between them. The CDR3 has 13 amino acids. Per germline, CDR1 SNHLY and CDR2 FYNNEI. CDR3 DNA: TGTGCCAGCAGTGGGGGGCAGGGCGGGGAGCTGTTTTTT. Its protein is CASSGGQGGELFF.

The chain carries TRBV5-1 and TRBJ2-7, with TRBD2 matching over 8 bases. The CDR3 covers 14 residues. J lost 2 bases, V lost 0 bases, and 1 base had no gene match. The V gene's germline CDR1 is SGHRS and CDR2 YFSETQ. The CDR3 reads CASSLAGGAYEQYF. The CDR3 region has the DNA TGCGCCAGCAGCTTGGCCGGGGGGGCCTACGAGCAGTACTTC.

This chain joins TRBV7-2 and TRBJ2-5, with TRBD2 matching over 9 bases. The CDR3 covers 17 residues. J gave up 3 bases and V 1 base, and 9 bases lay outside the gene matches. CDR1 is SGHTA and CDR2 is FQGNSA in the germline V gene. CDR3 sequence: CASSLGGAGGGKETQYF. The DNA for the CDR3 is TGTGCCAGCAGCTTAGGCGGGGCGGGAGGGGGCAAAGAGACCCAGTACTTC.

The chain combines TRBV7-3 with TRBJ2-1; 7 bases are a match to TRBD2. V trimming: 2 bases; J trimming: 5 bases; junction bases outside the gene matches: 0. Germline lookup yields CDR1 SGHTA and CDR2 FQGTGA. This CDR3 comprises 13 residues. CDR3 nucleotides: TGTGCCAGCAGCTTACTAGCGGACAATGAGCAGTTCTTC. Translation: CASSLLADNEQFF.

The rearrangement joins TRBV10-3 to TRBJ1-1; maybe TRBD1 (6 bases). The CDR3 has 14 residues. Trimming shortened V by 4 bases and J by 3 bases, and 12 bases separated the two germline ends. From germline, CDR1 is ENHRY and CDR2 SYGVKD. The CDR3 loop reads CAISASGEYTEAFF. The CDR3 bases are TGTGCCATCAGTGCTTCAGGGGAGTACACTGAAGCTTTCTTT.

The chain recombines TRBV6-1 with TRBJ1-1; TRBD1 agrees at 8 bases. V was pared by 2 bases and J by 7 bases, with 0 bases of the junction left unmatched. CDR3 length: 12 amino acids. Germline V gives CDR1 MNHNS, CDR2 SASEGT. The CDR3 region has the DNA TGTGCCAGCAGTGAAACAGGGGGTGAAGCTTTCTTT. Its protein product is CASSETGGEAFF.

CDR3 nucleotides: TGTGCCAGCAGTTTGTTGGCCAAGGGGTACGAGCAGTACTTC. Encoded protein: CASSLLAKGYEQYF. The genes are TRBV27 and TRBJ2-7; a possible D gene is TRBD1 (5 bases). Trimming removed 3 bases at V and 4 bases at J, with 13 bases between. This CDR3 contains 14 residues. Per germline, CDR1 MNHEY and CDR2 SMNVEV (reference sequence).

The genes are TRBV7-2 and TRBJ2-1, with 9 bases matching TRBD1. Germline CDR1 is SGHTA and CDR2 is FQGNSA. V lost 5 bases, J lost 9 bases, and 8 bases stayed unmatched. This CDR3 contains 14 residues. The CDR3 loop is CASSVDRGFSEQFF. The CDR3 bases are TGTGCCAGCAGCGTAGACAGGGGGTTTAGTGAGCAGTTCTTC. Full variable domain (remainder filled in from reference TRBV7-2 and TRBJ2-1): GAGVSQSPSNKVTEKGKDVELRCDPISGHTALYWYRQSLGQGLEFLIYFQGNSAPDKSGLPSDRFSAERTGGSVSTLTIQRTQQEDSAVYLCASSVDRGFSEQFFGPGTRLTVL.

The V gene is TRBV6-5, the J gene TRBJ1-1; D uncertain. V shed 4 bases and J shed 1 base, with 10 bases lying between them. Per the germline V gene, CDR1 is MNHEY and CDR2 is SVGAGI. The CDR3 totals 14 residues. The CDR3 coding sequence is TGTGCCAGCAGTTCGATTGGGAGGAACACTGAAGCTTTCTTT. Translating it yields CASSSIGRNTEAFF.

The chain employs TRBV11-2 and TRBJ2-1; 7 bases are shared with TRBD2. J gave up 0 bases and V 4 bases, and 3 bases lay outside the gene matches. The CDR3 spans 15 residues. Germline CDR1 reads SGHAT; CDR2 reads FQNNGV. The CDR3 loop is CASSSGGSSYNEQFF. CDR3 sequence (DNA): TGTGCCAGCAGCTCTGGCGGGAGCTCCTACAATGAGCAGTTCTTC.

V is TRBV5-1 and J is TRBJ2-1; 8 bases line up with TRBD2. CDR1 and CDR2 from the germline V gene are SGHRS and YFSETQ. The V gene end was trimmed by 2 bases and the J gene end by 4 bases; junction bases not matched to a gene: 8. CDR3 size: 16 residues. This CDR3 reads CASSFSSGGPYNEQFF. The CDR3 coding sequence is TGCGCCAGCAGCTTTTCCAGCGGGGGACCATACAATGAGCAGTTCTTC.

The rearrangement uses TRBV5-1 and TRBJ1-6, with a tentative D call TRBD1 (6 bases). The germline V gene has CDR1 SGHRS and CDR2 YFSETQ. The CDR3 extends over 16 amino acids. The V gene lost 4 bases and the J gene lost 7 bases, with 18 bases spanning the gap. The CDR3 DNA sequence: TGCGCCAGCAGCCTGGGGGTGACAGGCTCGAATTCACCCCTCCACTTT. This translates into CASSLGVTGSNSPLHF. The whole variable domain, filled in from reference TRBV5-1 and TRBJ1-6, reads KAGVTQTPRYLIKTRGQQVTLSCSPISGHRSVSWYQQTPGQGLQFLFEYFSETQRNKGNFPGRFSGRQFSNSRSEMNVSTLELGDSALYLCASSLGVTGSNSPLHFGNGTRLTVT.

The V and J genes are TRBV7-8 and TRBJ1-2; 7 nucleotides agree with TRBD1. The CDR3 runs to 16 residues. The J segment lost 5 bases and the V segment lost 2 bases, leaving 11 bases of the junction unmatched. Germline-derived CDR1 and CDR2 are SGHVS and FQNEAQ. CDR3 in DNA: TGTGCCAGCAGCTTACGCCCCAGGGGGAAAGAGTATGGCTACACCTTC. This gives the protein CASSLRPRGKEYGYTF.

The chain is built from TRBV3-1 (or the pseudogene TRBV3-2) and TRBJ2-1, with 9 bases that match TRBD2. The CDR3 runs 16 residues. Germline assignment: CDR1 LGHDT and CDR2 YNNKEL (reference sequence). Trimming cost V 1 base and J 3 bases; bases outside gene matches: 4. CDR3: CASSQVAGGYYNEQFF. The CDR3 DNA sequence: TGTGCCAGCAGCCAAGTGGCGGGAGGGTACTACAATGAGCAGTTCTTC.